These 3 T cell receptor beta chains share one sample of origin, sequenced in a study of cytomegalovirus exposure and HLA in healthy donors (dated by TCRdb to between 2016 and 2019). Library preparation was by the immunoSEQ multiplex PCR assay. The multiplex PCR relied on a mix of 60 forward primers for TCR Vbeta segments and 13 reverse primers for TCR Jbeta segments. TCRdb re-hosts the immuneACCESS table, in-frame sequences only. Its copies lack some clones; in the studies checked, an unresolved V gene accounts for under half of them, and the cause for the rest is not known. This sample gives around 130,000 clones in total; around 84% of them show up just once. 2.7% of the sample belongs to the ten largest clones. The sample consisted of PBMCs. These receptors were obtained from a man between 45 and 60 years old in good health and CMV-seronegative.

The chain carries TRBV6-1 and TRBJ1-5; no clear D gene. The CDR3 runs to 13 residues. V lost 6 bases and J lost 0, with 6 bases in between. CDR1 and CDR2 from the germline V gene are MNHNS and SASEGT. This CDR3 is CASRDYSNQPQHF. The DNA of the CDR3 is TGTGCCAGCAGAGACTATAGCAATCAGCCCCAGCATTTT.

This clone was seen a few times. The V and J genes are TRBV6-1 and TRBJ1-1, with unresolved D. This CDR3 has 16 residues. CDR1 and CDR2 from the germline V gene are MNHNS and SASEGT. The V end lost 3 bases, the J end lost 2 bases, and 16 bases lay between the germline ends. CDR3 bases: TGTGCCAGCAGTGAGGGAATGGGGAGCTATAACACTGAAGCTTTCTTT. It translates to CASSEGMGSYNTEAFF.

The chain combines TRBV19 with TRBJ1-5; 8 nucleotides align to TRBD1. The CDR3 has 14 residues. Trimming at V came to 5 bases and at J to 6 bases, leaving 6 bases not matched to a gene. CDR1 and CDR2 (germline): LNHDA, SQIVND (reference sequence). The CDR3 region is CASSPRQGSQPQHF. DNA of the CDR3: TGTGCCAGTAGTCCTAGACAGGGGTCTCAGCCCCAGCATTTT.